Listed below are T cell receptor beta chains from one sample, sequenced in a study of T cell responses to AZD1222 COVID-19 vaccine. The method was immunoSEQ multiplex PCR; TCRdb's version includes in-frame clones alone and lacks a portion of them. The sample lists about 110,000 clones, approximately 90% occurring once. Here the sequenced sample was peripheral blood, taken on day 0 of AZD1222 vaccination. The receptors derive from an adult in good health. The CDR3 runs from the conserved cysteine through the conserved F or W. The order of the fields is V gene, J gene, CDR3 protein.

V: TRBV2; J: TRBJ1-3; CDR3: CASSESTGTTSGNTIYF
V: TRBV4-2; J: TRBJ2-7; CDR3: CASSTRDGHYEQYF
V: TRBV30; J: TRBJ2-7; CDR3: CAFERSSYEQYF
V: TRBV7-2; J: TRBJ2-5; CDR3: CASSYRTSGRVETQYF
V: TRBV4-2; J: TRBJ1-2; CDR3: CASSQAPTGLSGYTF
V: TRBV10-3; J: TRBJ1-2; CDR3: CAISDGGSGGYGYTF
V: TRBV29-1; J: TRBJ1-1; CDR3: CSTARTGGTEAFF
V: TRBV5-4; J: TRBJ2-5; CDR3: CASSPDRGTQYF
V: TRBV5-1; J: TRBJ2-3; CDR3: CASSLPSGRDTTQYF
V: TRBV12-3/TRBV12-4; J: TRBJ1-5; CDR3: CASSRDRGQPQHF
V: TRBV5-1; J: TRBJ2-3; CDR3: CASSLGRGGTDTQYF
V: TRBV2; J: TRBJ1-1; CDR3: CASSVGDRASEAFF
V: TRBV2; J: TRBJ1-4; CDR3: CASSGGGINEKLFF
V: TRBV19; J: TRBJ2-3; CDR3: CASSLTPGQRTDTQYF
V: TRBV3-1/TRBV3-2; J: TRBJ1-2; CDR3: CASSQATGLETF
V: TRBV14; J: TRBJ2-7; CDR3: CASSQGGLASSYEQYF
V: TRBV18; J: TRBJ2-7; CDR3: CASSPRRGGGDEQYF
V: TRBV20-1; J: TRBJ1-1; CDR3: CSASRPGLNTEAFF
V: TRBV6-1; J: TRBJ1-3; CDR3: CASSEAGTGGYNSGNTIYF
V: TRBV5-6; J: TRBJ1-2; CDR3: CASSFPQWDYGYTF
V: TRBV27; J: TRBJ2-1; CDR3: CASSSRGTSAINEQFF
V: TRBV10-3; J: TRBJ1-6; CDR3: CAISGRDRVNSPLHF
V: TRBV12-5; J: TRBJ2-7; CDR3: CASGLYRGHQYF
V: TRBV18; J: TRBJ2-7; CDR3: CASSPRTTGSYEQYF
V: TRBV6-5; J: TRBJ1-4; CDR3: CASSYGGPSGKLFF
V: TRBV9; J: TRBJ2-3; CDR3: CASSPRTDTQYF
V: TRBV4-2; J: TRBJ1-1; CDR3: CASSQIRDTDALNTEAFF
V: TRBV19; J: TRBJ2-3; CDR3: CASSPGQGGADTQYF
V: TRBV27; J: TRBJ2-7; CDR3: CASSSPSYEQYF
V: TRBV7-7; J: TRBJ1-2; CDR3: CASSLPEWVYYGYTF
V: TRBV19; J: TRBJ2-1; CDR3: CASIAGGAQNEQFF
V: TRBV12-5; J: TRBJ2-7; CDR3: CARGPSAYEQYF
V: TRBV7-9; J: TRBJ2-7; CDR3: CASNSLAGEFAEQYF
V: TRBV5-4; J: TRBJ2-7; CDR3: CASSLAGSSYEQYF
V: TRBV19; J: TRBJ1-5; CDR3: CASRRDRGSNQPQHF
V: TRBV6-2/TRBV6-3; J: TRBJ2-7; CDR3: CASSYFDRAEQYF
V: TRBV3-1/TRBV3-2; J: TRBJ1-5; CDR3: CASSQGKPQHF
V: TRBV2; J: TRBJ1-4; CDR3: CASRDVGIQGEKLFF